These T cell receptor beta chains were read from a single sample in a study of post-analysis software for immune sequencing data. TCRdb used MiXCR to reprocess the PCR reads, holding one entry per CDR3 protein. This sample has approximately 730,000 distinct CDR3 sequences, with under 60% found just once. The sequenced sample consisted of blood. The receptors were gathered from a girl aged 10-17 years with multiple sclerosis. Both conserved end residues are part of each CDR3. Size values are once, few and many counts, or a class for expanded clones, and some rows have none.

>TRBJ2-1|TRBV14|many
CASSPKRNSYNEQFF
>TRBJ2-3|TRBV20-1|NA
CSARAVGLAGRKEFTDTQYF
>TRBJ1-1|TRBV20-1|NA
CSARQGAEAFF
>TRBJ2-1|TRBV12-3/TRBV12-4|NA
CASSSLGQQFF
>TRBJ2-1|TRBV4-2|NA
CASSQPGTSVNEQFF
>TRBJ2-1|TRBV10-3|few
CAISSTSGRLDNEQFF
>TRBJ2-7|TRBV12-3/TRBV12-4|NA
CASSLRDRPSYEQYF
>TRBJ1-3|TRBV10-3|once
CAISESVSNTIYF
>TRBJ2-7|TRBV7-2|few
CASSLVLSPMYF
>TRBJ2-1|TRBV20-1|NA
CSARDRGGGSYNEQFF
>TRBJ2-3|TRBV13|NA
CASSPLQGRDTQYF
>TRBJ2-2|TRBV7-2|NA
CASGLVGNTGELFF
>TRBJ1-1|TRBV12-3/TRBV12-4|NA
CASSFGQVVGDTEAFF
>TRBJ1-1|TRBV20-1|NA
CSARGQHEAFF
>TRBJ2-5|TRBV13|NA
CASSFPTKGETQYF
>TRBJ2-3|TRBV7-2|NA
CASSLGAGDTDTQYF
>TRBJ2-7|TRBV5-1|NA
CASSLAVGGVYEQYF
>TRBJ2-7|TRBV7-9|NA
CASSLGELSYEQYF
>TRBJ2-3|TRBV20-1|NA
CSAFKTGGSTDTQYF
>TRBJ1-1|TRBV15|few
CATSSPKSNWNTEAFF
>TRBJ2-3|TRBV7-9|few
CASSSPRRTGPDTQYF
>TRBJ2-5|TRBV20-1|NA
CSARDGIPRGQETQYF
>TRBJ1-5|TRBV5-1|NA
CASSPGSLSNQPQHF
>TRBJ2-7|TRBV7-2|NA
CASSIAGFSYEQYF
>TRBJ1-4|TRBV20-1|NA
CSAPWETTNEKLFF
>TRBJ2-7|TRBV10-1|NA
CASSGQPGREDEQYF
>TRBJ2-1|TRBV5-6|NA
CASSLDGGDEQFF
>NA|TRBV6-5|NA
CASSYLTGGFYEQYF
>TRBJ1-1|TRBV12-3/TRBV12-4|NA
CASSLGRTANTEAFF
>TRBJ2-2|TRBV5-1|few
CASSPDASSYEQYFGELFF
>TRBJ2-2|TRBV16|few
CASSSGQGNTGELFF
>TRBJ2-7|TRBV29-1|NA
CSVEVELLEYF
>TRBJ2-7|TRBV29-1|NA
CSVGVNSYEQYF
>TRBJ2-7|TRBV4-3|NA
CTSSHRQGRGSYEQYF
>TRBJ2-1|TRBV7-2|NA
CASSFRLAGESRNEQFF
>TRBJ2-6|TRBV20-1|NA
CSAREGSGANVLTF
>TRBJ2-5|TRBV27|NA
CASSLYGGRPETQYF
>TRBJ2-2|TRBV5-1|few
CASSGRLAANTGELFF
>TRBJ2-7|TRBV9|NA
CASSGVGLAGVGEQYF
>TRBJ2-1|TRBV20-1|once
CSAPLAGGNEQFF
>TRBJ2-7|TRBV6-5|NA
CASSYSTLAYEQYF
>TRBJ2-1|TRBV12-3/TRBV12-4|few
CASYGASGGTYNEQFF
>TRBJ2-7|TRBV7-2|NA
CASSLMIGYEQYF
>TRBJ2-5|TRBV20-1|many
CSADKRALQETQYF
>TRBJ1-2|TRBV27|NA
CASSFLANSNHYGYTF
>TRBJ2-7|TRBV7-8|NA
CASSSDRRTYEQYF
>TRBJ2-3|TRBV3-1|NA
CASSQGSAGPTDTQYF
>TRBJ2-1|TRBV7-9|few
CASSSGTSGLREQFF
>TRBJ2-1|TRBV20-1|NA
CSARRSSSSYNEQFF
>TRBJ1-5|TRBV29-1|NA
CSVQGENSNQPQHF
>NA|TRBV29-1|NA
CSVVIGGSMDIQYF
>TRBJ1-1|TRBV13|NA
CASSLGVSEAFF
>TRBJ2-5|TRBV6-1|few
CASSERWEGWLKTQYF
>TRBJ2-3|TRBV27|few
CASRLGVGYTDTQYF
>TRBJ1-5|TRBV28|NA
CASRGPGQNNQPQHF
>NA|TRBV29-1|NA
CSGGDPYNEQYF
>TRBJ2-7|TRBV1|NA
CTSSLGQALYEQYF
>TRBJ2-3|TRBV12-3/TRBV12-4|NA
CASKPLANTDTQYF